These 14 T cell receptor beta chains share one sample of origin, sequenced in a study of human T cells and chemical hapten exposure. TCRdb analysed the RACE reads with MiXCR anew, one entry per CDR3 protein. The sample holds 150,000 to 200,000 distinct CDR3 sequences, approximately 14% seen once. Stated time point: patch test 1, 2 weeks after DPC sensitization. Treatment of the sample: therapeutic diphenylcyclopropenone sensitization with weekly scalp DPC. Sample: whole blood, taken in connection with sensitization to the hapten diphenylcyclopropenone (DPC). The receptors derive from a woman in her 30s with alopecia areata. Some clones in this sample may be carry-over from other donors' samples.

V and J are TRBV27 and TRBJ1-5; maybe TRBD1 (5 bases). Between the trimmed V and J ends, which lost 5 bases and 6 bases, there was a span of 17 bases. Per the germline V gene, CDR1 is MNHEY and CDR2 is SMNVEV (reference sequence). This CDR3 has 15 residues. CDR3 region: CASSPSGPGGQPQHF. CDR3 coding DNA: TGTGCCAGCAGTCCATCGGGACCGGGGGGTCAGCCCCAGCATTTT.

The chain combines TRBV5-1 with TRBJ1-2, with 8 bases identical to TRBD1. This CDR3 is 17 amino acids long. J was trimmed by 5 bases and V by 4 bases; bases with no gene match: 16. Per the germline V gene, CDR1 is SGHRS and CDR2 is YFSETQ. The chain's CDR3 is CASSGLTGVGARYGYTF. CDR3 nucleotides: TGCGCCAGCAGCGGACTGACAGGGGTTGGAGCAAGATATGGCTACACCTTC.

The rearrangement joins TRBV6-5 to TRBJ2-2; TRBD2 matches 8 bases. V was pared by 6 bases and J by 6 bases, with 9 bases of the junction left unmatched. The germline CDR1 and CDR2 sequences are MNHEY and SVGAGI. CDR3 length: 15 amino acids. This chain's CDR3 is CASSPGLVAAGELFF. The DNA for the CDR3 is TGTGCCAGCAGCCCGGGACTAGTCGCGGCCGGGGAGCTGTTTTTT.

This CDR3 is CSVVVRGGEKLFF. In DNA, the CDR3 is TGCAGCGTTGTGGTTAGAGGCGGCGAAAAACTGTTTTTT. The V call is TRBV29-1, the J call TRBJ1-4; D gene uncertain. V dropped 4 bases and J dropped 8 bases, with 14 bases sitting between them. This CDR3 comprises 13 residues. Germline V gene lookup returns CDR1 SQVTM and CDR2 ANQGSEA. The full variable domain, in which reference TRBV29-1 and TRBJ1-4 provide the parts outside the CDR3, is SAVISQKPSRDICQRGTSLTIQCQVDSQVTMMFWYRQQPGQSLTLIATANQGSEATYESGFVIDKFPISRPNLTFSTLTVSNMSPEDSSIYLCSVVVRGGEKLFFGSGTQLSVL.

The sample holds a few counts of this clonotype. This chain joins TRBV4-1 and TRBJ2-6; the D gene is possibly TRBD1 (5 bases). Trimming shortened V by 5 bases and J by 0 bases, and 11 bases separated the two germline ends. The CDR3 totals 16 residues. Germline CDR1 MGHRA, CDR2 YSYEKL. CDR3 nucleotide sequence: TGCGCCAGCAGCGTGGCAGACAGCTCTGGGGCCAACGTCCTGACTTTC. Protein product: CASSVADSSGANVLTF.

This clonotype appeared a few times. The V and J genes are TRBV25-1 and TRBJ2-1, with TRBD2 identical over 8 bases. The CDR3 consists of 16 residues. V gave up 5 bases and J gave up 0 bases; unmatched junction bases: 6. Looked up from germline, CDR1 is MGHDK and CDR2 is SYGVNS. CDR3: CASSFSGTSSYNEQFF. CDR3 bases: TGTGCCAGCAGTTTTAGCGGGACGAGCTCCTACAATGAGCAGTTCTTC.

The CDR3 region has the DNA TGTGCCAGCTCACCGCCGAGCAAGAACACTGAAGCTTTCTTT. Translating it yields CASSPPSKNTEAFF. The rearrangement joins TRBV18 to TRBJ1-1; D unclear. The CDR3 is made up of 14 amino acids. The germline V and J ends were trimmed by 3 bases and 1 base, with 9 bases remaining between them. The germline CDR1 and CDR2 sequences are KGHSH and LQKENI.

This clonotype was picked up a small number of times. The chain couples TRBV20-1 to TRBJ1-5; D is possibly TRBD1 (6 bases). This CDR3 spans 14 amino acids. Germline lookup yields CDR1 DFQATT and CDR2 SNEGSKA (reference sequence). The V gene lost 5 bases and the J gene lost 8 bases, with 19 bases spanning the gap. Here the CDR3 DNA reads TGCAGTGCTGAGGCCTGGGGGCCTCAAAAGCCCCAGCATTTT. The encoded protein is CSAEAWGPQKPQHF.

This chain joins TRBV3-1 and TRBJ1-1; D call uncertain. Between the trimmed V and J ends, which lost 3 bases and 2 bases, there was a span of 4 bases. The germline V gene has CDR1 LGHDT and CDR2 YNNKEL (reference sequence). The length of the CDR3 is 12 residues. The CDR3 sequence: CASSHSNTEAFF. In nucleotides, the CDR3 is TGTGCCAGCAGCCATTCAAACACTGAAGCTTTCTTT.

The chain recombines TRBV6-5 with TRBJ2-5, with no clear D. The CDR3 is 13 amino acids. The germline CDR1 and CDR2 sequences are MNHEY and SVGAGI. The V gene lost 6 bases and the J gene lost 4 bases, with 12 bases spanning the gap. In DNA form, the CDR3 reads TGTGCCAGCAGCCGAACCCATAGAGAGACCCAGTACTTC. This encodes CASSRTHRETQYF.

The table lists this clonotype with a few counts. V gene TRBV20-1 combines with J gene TRBJ1-5, with 9 bases aligning to TRBD1. The CDR3 extends over 15 amino acids. Trimming cost V 0 bases and J 5 bases; bases outside gene matches: 5. Per germline, CDR1 DFQATT and CDR2 SNEGSKA (reference sequence). CDR3 protein: CSARDRDREHQPQHF. The DNA for the CDR3 is TGCAGTGCTAGAGATCGGGACAGGGAACATCAGCCCCAGCATTTT.

This clonotype was observed a single time. The chain recombines TRBV15 with TRBJ1-6; no clear D. Germline CDR1 and CDR2: LNHNV and YYDKDF (reference sequence). This CDR3 comprises 15 residues. V dropped 4 bases and J dropped 2 bases, with 9 bases sitting between them. The CDR3 bases are TGTGCCACCAGCAAACAGCGAACCTATAATTCACCCCTCCACTTT. Protein product: CATSKQRTYNSPLHF.

This clonotype occurred a few times. This sequence joins TRBV29-1 and TRBJ1-6; TRBD1 matches at 7 bases. Per the germline V gene, CDR1 is SQVTM and CDR2 is ANQGSEA. The J segment lost 5 bases and the V segment lost 6 bases, leaving 7 bases of the junction unmatched. This CDR3 has 14 amino acids. CDR3 in amino acids: CSVGTGTDNSPLHF. CDR3 DNA sequence: TGCAGCGTCGGAACCGGGACAGATAATTCACCCCTCCACTTT.

The chain uses TRBV5-5 and TRBJ1-6; D is possibly TRBD1 (6 bases). Trimming left V 4 bases short and J 6 bases short, with 17 bases between. The CDR3 runs 16 residues. Germline CDR1 and CDR2: SGHKS and YYEKEE (reference sequence). The CDR3 coding sequence is TGTGCCAGCAGCCGACGACAGGCCGACCCTAATTCACCCCTCCACTTT. Its protein is CASSRRQADPNSPLHF. Full variable domain (outside the CDR3, taken from reference TRBV5-5 and TRBJ1-6): DAGVTQSPTHLIKTRGQQVTLRCSPISGHKSVSWYQQVLGQGPQFIFQYYEKEERGRGNFPDRFSARQFPNYSSELNVNALLLGDSALYLCASSRRQADPNSPLHFGNGTRLTVT.